This T cell receptor (beta chain) was captured by sequencing in a study of T cells in Graves' hyperthyroidism and ophthalmopathy. Amplified regions were TCR beta CDR3 sequences from RNA transcripts. Using the HTBI primer set, a first-round RT-PCR was run on the TCR CDR3. One entry per CDR3 protein results from TCRdb running MiXCR on the multiplex PCR reads. The sample includes approximately 590,000 distinct CDR3 sequences, approximately 15% of them seen just once. This clonotype showed up many times. V gave up 6 bases and J gave up 5 bases; unmatched junction bases: 11. The CDR3 covers 15 residues. The germline gives CDR1 MNHEY, CDR2 SMNVEV (reference sequence).

The TCR comes from a woman in her twenties or thirties with Graves' hyperthyroidism. The chain combines TRBV27 with TRBJ2-7; 9 bases match TRBD1. The sample was blood. CDR3 nucleotides: TGTGCCAGCAGAAGACCGGGACAGGGTCCCCACGAGCAGTACTTC. Translating it yields CASRRPGQGPHEQYF.